These 21 T cell receptor beta chains share one sample of origin, sequenced in a study of breast tumors, draining lymph nodes, adjacent tissues (dated by TCRdb to about 2016). Library method: multiplex PCR. Reads for this sample came from an Illumina HiSeq 2000. TCRdb ran its own pipeline on the public reads, namely fastp trimming at Q25 and MiXCR clone calling, and kept in-frame beta chains. Each CDR3 protein gets just one entry, which takes the most common genes and DNA from the rows behind it. The sample table lists more than 100,000 distinct CDR3 sequences, 20% to 25% of them with a count of one. The ten top clones hold about 2.4% of the sample. The axillary draining lymph nodes of breast cancer patients were the source of the lymph node samples. The sample comprised axillary lymph node tissue. These receptors came from a female donor with breast cancer. Some clones in this sample may be carry-over from other donors' samples.

This clonotype appeared many times. The CDR3 spells CASSVGQGSYNEQFF. As DNA, the CDR3 is TGTGCCAGCAGTGTTGGCCAGGGCTCCTACAATGAGCAGTTCTTC. V usage is TRBV2 and J usage is TRBJ2-1; TRBD1 is a possible D gene (5 bases). Trimming cost V 4 bases and J 0 bases, with 10 bases left between them. Per the germline V gene, CDR1 is SNHLY and CDR2 is FYNNEI. The length of the CDR3 is 15 residues.

Ten or more counts support this clonotype. The chain uses TRBV7-6 and TRBJ2-2, with a weak D call TRBD1 (6 bases). V was pared by 6 bases and J by 1 base, with 9 bases between. Germline V CDR1 and CDR2: SGHVS, FNYEAQ. There are 14 residues in the CDR3. CDR3: CASRVTGNTGELFF. The CDR3 region has the DNA TGTGCCAGCAGGGTGACAGGGAACACCGGGGAGCTGTTTTTT.

About this clonotype: Germline and junction disagree at one end, which may indicate a read error. The V gene is TRBV18, the J gene TRBJ2-7, with D uncertain. The germline V gene has CDR1 KGHSH and CDR2 LQKENI. The CDR3 covers 15 residues. The CDR3 spells CASSRFASASYEQSF. The CDR3 nucleotides read TGTGCCAGCTCACGGTTCGCCAGCGCCTCCTACGAGCAGTCCTTC.

Ten or more counts support this clonotype. This chain links TRBV7-2 with TRBJ2-1; 10 positions match TRBD1. In germline, CDR1 is SGHTA, CDR2 FQGNSA. The CDR3 spans 17 residues. J lost 5 bases, V lost 2 bases, and 9 bases had no gene match. This chain's CDR3 is CASSLKGGTGENNEQFF. CDR3 bases: TGTGCCAGCAGCTTAAAAGGGGGGACAGGGGAGAACAATGAGCAGTTCTTC.

Of note for this clonotype: A much larger clone sits a single nucleotide away, making a read error possible. The chain combines TRBV20-1 with TRBJ2-2, with 12 bases lining up with TRBD2. V lost 5 bases and J lost 6; bases outside the gene matches: 13. This CDR3 spans 17 amino acids. Germline CDR1 is DFQATT and CDR2 is SNEGSKA (reference sequence). In DNA form, the CDR3 reads TGCAGTGCTTCCCCGGCTAGCGGGAGGGCCGGTCCCGGGGAGCTGTTTTTT. This codes for CSASPASGRAGPGELFF.

This clonotype came up many times. This sequence joins TRBV10-2 and TRBJ2-1; D perhaps matches TRBD2 (5 bases). The V gene lost 8 bases and the J gene lost 0 bases, with 5 bases spanning the gap. The CDR3 consists of 12 residues. The germline CDR1 and CDR2 sequences are WSHSY and SAAADI. The CDR3 reads CASGSSYNEQFF. The CDR3 bases are TGCGCCAGCGGGAGCTCCTACAATGAGCAGTTCTTC.

This clonotype has a count of ten or more. This sequence joins TRBV5-1 and TRBJ2-2, with 13 bases fitting TRBD2. The germline V gene encodes CDR1 SGHRS and CDR2 YFSETQ. The CDR3 sequence is 18 residues long. With V trimmed by 2 bases and J by 1 base, 5 bases remained unmatched. The CDR3 DNA sequence: TGCGCCAGCAGCTTACCCACTAGCGGGAGGGGGAACACCGGGGAGCTGTTTTTT. Protein sequence: CASSLPTSGRGNTGELFF.

Concerning this clonotype: This may come from a read error, since a much larger clone is one base off. This rearrangement joins TRBV20-1 to TRBJ2-1; TRBD2 agrees at 11 bases. Germline CDR1 reads DFQATT; CDR2 reads SNEGSKA (reference sequence). Losses at the gene ends were 6 bases for V and 7 bases for J; bases not matched to a gene: 14. CDR3 size: 16 residues. CDR3 DNA sequence: TGCAGTGCCCCGGAGGTAGCGGGAGGGCCCGGGAATGAGCAGTTCTTC. It codes for CSAPEVAGGPGNEQFF.

This clonotype was counted only a few times. The rearrangement joins TRBV7-9 to TRBJ2-6, with D perhaps matching TRBD2 (6 bases). The CDR3 has 15 amino acids. Germline assignment: CDR1 SEHNR and CDR2 FQNEAQ (reference sequence). The V end was cut by 5 bases, the J end by 1 base, with 9 bases between. CDR3 protein: CASSRRESGANVLTF. CDR3 DNA sequence: TGTGCCAGCAGCCGACGGGAGTCTGGGGCCAACGTCCTGACTTTC.

The chain recombines TRBV10-3 with TRBJ2-2; no reliable D call. V shed 3 bases and J shed 2 bases, with 1 base lying between them. The CDR3 covers 12 residues. CDR1 and CDR2 from the germline V gene are ENHRY and SYGVKD. CDR3 DNA sequence: TGTGCCATCAGTGAAAACACCGGGGAGCTGTTTTTT. This gives the protein CAISENTGELFF.

At least ten counts were recorded for this clonotype. V gene TRBV4-3 combines with J gene TRBJ1-2; 10 bases line up with TRBD1. After removal of 0 bases from V and 4 bases from J, the junction contained 5 bases not matched to a gene. CDR1 is LGHNA and CDR2 is YSLEER in the germline V gene. The CDR3 runs to 16 residues. The CDR3 DNA sequence: TGCGCCAGCAGCCAAGACGGGACAGGGGACCCCTATGGCTACACCTTC. It translates to CASSQDGTGDPYGYTF.

V gene TRBV27 combines with J gene TRBJ1-5, with TRBD1 matching over 9 bases. The CDR3 consists of 13 residues. V dropped 5 bases and J dropped 6; count of bases not matched to a gene: 2. Germline V CDR1 and CDR2: MNHEY, SMNVEV (reference sequence). The CDR3 loop is CASSPTGGQPQHF. The CDR3 DNA reads as TGTGCCAGCAGTCCGACAGGGGGTCAGCCCCAGCATTTT.

There are many counts of this clonotype. V and J are TRBV11-3 and TRBJ2-7; possibly TRBD1 for D (6 bases). Germline V gene lookup returns CDR1 SGHNT and CDR2 YENEEA. V dropped 2 bases and J dropped 1 base, with 9 bases sitting between them. The CDR3 spans 14 residues. CDR3 bases: TGTGCCAGCAGCTTAAGACAGGCTTCCTACGAGCAGTACTTC. It yields the protein CASSLRQASYEQYF.

About this clonotype: Just one base apart from a much larger clone, this may be a read error. This chain uses TRBV11-2 with TRBJ1-2, with a possible D match to TRBD1 (6 bases). The CDR3 has 15 residues. Trimming removed 0 bases at V and 6 bases at J, with 14 bases between. CDR1 and CDR2 from the germline V gene are SGHAT and FQNNGV. The CDR3 loop reads CASSLEGAGTHGYTF. The CDR3 region has the DNA TGTGCCAGCAGCTTAGAGGGGGCAGGGACCCATGGCTACACCTTC.

This clonotype was detected ten times or more. The V gene is TRBV5-1, the J gene TRBJ2-2; 8 bases match TRBD1. CDR3 length equals 15 residues. V shed 5 bases, J shed 5 bases, and the junction held 8 bases outside the gene matches. Germline V gene lookup returns CDR1 SGHRS and CDR2 YFSETQ. CDR3 sequence reads: CASRLGTGGTGELFF. The CDR3 DNA reads as TGCGCCAGCAGATTAGGGACAGGCGGGACCGGGGAGCTGTTTTTT.

This clonotype was counted many times. The rearrangement uses TRBV4-3 and TRBJ1-5; D remains unclear. V lost 0 bases to trimming and J lost 7 bases, with 13 bases between them. Germline V lookup: CDR1 LGHNA, CDR2 YSLEER. This CDR3 is built from 15 residues. The CDR3 here is CASSQDGQEGQPQHF. The DNA of the CDR3 is TGCGCCAGCAGCCAAGATGGGCAGGAAGGACAGCCCCAGCATTTT.

Notes on this clonotype: Given a much more abundant clone one base away, this may be a read error. The V and J genes are TRBV10-3 and TRBJ2-3, with D possibly TRBD2 on 5 matching bases. CDR1 ENHRY and CDR2 SYGVKD come from the germline V gene. There are 11 residues in the CDR3. The CDR3 sequence: CVSNEGDTQYF. Here the CDR3 DNA reads TGTGTCAGCAATGAGGGAGATACGCAGTATTTT.

This sequence joins TRBV2 and TRBJ1-2, with D hard to call. Germline V lookup: CDR1 SNHLY, CDR2 FYNNEI. The CDR3 contains 15 residues. The germline V and J ends were trimmed by 1 base and 7 bases, with 16 bases remaining between them. This CDR3 is CASSEVGWAQTGYTF. The CDR3 nucleotides read TGTGCCAGCAGTGAAGTAGGATGGGCTCAAACTGGCTACACCTTC.

The rearrangement joins TRBV3-1 to TRBJ2-1; 9 nucleotides agree with TRBD1. The CDR3 totals 14 residues. The junction had 8 bases not matched to a gene; V was cut back by 6 bases and J by 8 bases. The germline gives CDR1 LGHDT, CDR2 YNNKEL (reference sequence). CDR3 sequence: CASRQQGARDEQFF. CDR3 coding DNA: TGTGCCAGCAGACAACAGGGGGCGCGGGATGAGCAGTTCTTC.

This clonotype appeared many times. V usage is TRBV27 and J usage is TRBJ1-2; D is possibly TRBD1 (6 bases). Trimming shortened V by 6 bases and J by 4 bases, and 12 bases separated the two germline ends. From germline, CDR1 is MNHEY and CDR2 SMNVEV (reference sequence). The length of the CDR3 is 13 residues. CDR3 DNA: TGTGCCAGCAGGCAGGGGTTCAGCTATGGCTACACCTTC. Translation: CASRQGFSYGYTF.

In its sample, this clonotype was seen many times. V usage is TRBV14 and J usage is TRBJ1-6; TRBD1 aligns across 8 bases. Trimming cost V 4 bases and J 6 bases; bases outside gene matches: 5. CDR1 SGHDN and CDR2 FVKESK come from the germline V gene. This CDR3 has 15 amino acids. The CDR3 bases are TGTGCCAGCAGCCCCGGACAGGGAATTAATTCACCCCTCCACTTT. It codes for CASSPGQGINSPLHF.